This T cell receptor (beta chain) was profiled in a study of CD8 T cells in ankylosing spondylitis. This CDR3 comprises 15 residues. V was clipped by 3 bases and J by 4 bases; unmatched bases: 4. Germline V lookup: CDR1 SGHAT, CDR2 FQDESV (reference sequence). Each CDR3 protein gets one entry after TCRdb re-called the 5' RACE reads with MiXCR. In the table there are 150,000 to 200,000 distinct CDR3 sequences, around a tenth of which are singletons. The clonotype was recovered from a female donor with ankylosing spondylitis or in good health (not recorded which). Specimen: blood, either unsorted or a sorted T cell fraction (not recorded which). The chain is built from TRBV11-1 and TRBJ2-1; the match to TRBD2 covers 9 bases. The CDR3 spells CASSLRAGGYNEQFF. CDR3 DNA: TGTGCCAGCAGCTTGCGGGCGGGAGGGTACAATGAGCAGTTCTTC.